A selection of T cell receptor beta chains follows, all from one sample in a study of blood T cells in healthy people across ages. A single record per CDR3 protein comes from TCRdb applying MiXCR to the 5' RACE reads. The sample holds 450,000 to 700,000 distinct CDR3 sequences, roughly a quarter seen once. Source material: blood. The source is a woman in her seventies in good health. The CDR3 runs from the conserved cysteine through the conserved F or W. A D gene is named only where the DNA matches it firmly. The size entry is marked missing in some rows and otherwise reads once, few, many or a size class.

J gene	V gene	clone size	D gene	CDR3 protein	CDR3 DNA
TRBJ2-1	TRBV12-3/TRBV12-4	NA	NA	CASSFIPVSSCNEQFF	TGTGCCAGCAGTTTTATTCCGGTGAGCTCCTGCAATGAGCAGTTCTTC
TRBJ2-7	TRBV5-1	NA	TRBD1	CASSSVGTGRYEQYF	TGCGCCAGCAGCTCAGTCGGGACAGGGCGTTACGAGCAGTACTTC
TRBJ2-1	TRBV6-6	many	NA	CASSYIRGEQFF	TGTGCCAGCAGTTATATCCGTGGTGAGCAGTTCTTC
TRBJ2-7	TRBV11-3	few	NA	CASSFRGSYEQYF	TGTGCCAGCAGCTTTCGGGGCTCCTACGAGCAGTACTTC
TRBJ1-5	TRBV7-9	NA	NA	CASSRDDQPQHF	TGTGCCAGCAGCAGGGACGATCAGCCCCAGCATTTT
TRBJ1-1	TRBV9	few	NA	CASSVGMDTEAFF	TGTGCCAGCAGCGTAGGTATGGACACTGAAGCTTTCTTT
TRBJ1-4	TRBV12-3/TRBV12-4	NA	NA	CANSKGVNEKLFF	TGTGCCAACTCGAAGGGGGTAAATGAAAAACTGTTTTTT
TRBJ2-3	TRBV20-1	NA	TRBD1	CSTRFNRGGATDTQYF	TGCAGTACTAGGTTTAACAGGGGCGGTGCCACAGATACGCAGTATTTT
TRBJ2-4	TRBV20-1	NA	TRBD1	CSADSGGKNIQYF	TGCAGTGCTGATTCAGGGGGCAAAAACATTCAGTACTTC
TRBJ2-1	TRBV6-5	NA	TRBD2	CASSYSPAGLAENEQFF	TGTGCCAGCAGTTACTCCCCTGCAGGACTAGCGGAGAATGAGCAGTTCTTC
TRBJ2-2	TRBV5-4	NA	NA	CASSLGAGSNTGELFF	TGTGCCAGCAGCTTGGGTGCAGGGAGTAACACCGGGGAGCTGTTTTTT
TRBJ2-3	TRBV3-1	NA	TRBD1	CASSRTGRLADTQYF	TGTGCCAGCAGCCGGACAGGCCGACTGGCAGATACGCAGTATTTT
TRBJ1-5	TRBV3-1	few	TRBD1	CASSRQTGEQPQHF	TGTGCCAGCAGCCGCCAGACAGGGGAGCAGCCCCAGCATTTT
TRBJ1-2	TRBV7-2	NA	TRBD1	CASSTGTGSNYGYTF	TGTGCCAGCAGCACGGGGACAGGGAGTAACTATGGCTACACCTTC
TRBJ1-2	TRBV6-2/TRBV6-3	NA	NA	CASSLKGQGYTF	TGTGCCAGCAGTTTGAAGGGCCAAGGCTACACCTTC
TRBJ2-4	TRBV6-1	few	TRBD1	CASSELTGVKNIQYF	TGTGCCAGCAGTGAACTAACAGGGGTCAAAAACATTCAGTACTTC
TRBJ1-1	TRBV6-1	NA	TRBD1	CASSEGTGTEAFF	TGTGCCAGCAGTGAAGGGACAGGGACTGAAGCTTTCTTT
TRBJ2-5	TRBV7-9	few	TRBD1	CASSFGTGRGETQYF	TGTGCCAGCAGCTTCGGGACAGGGAGAGGAGAGACCCAGTACTTC
TRBJ2-3	TRBV12-3/TRBV12-4	few	NA	CASSLYGGPRTDTQYF	TGTGCCAGCAGTTTATACGGGGGCCCCCGAACAGATACGCAGTATTTT
TRBJ1-3	TRBV3-1	few	NA	CASSSRTFSGNTIYF	TGTGCCAGCAGCTCAAGAACATTCTCTGGAAACACCATATATTTT
TRBJ2-5	TRBV7-8	NA	TRBD1	CASSEPGQGALTQETQYF	TGTGCCAGCAGCGAGCCGGGACAGGGGGCATTAACTCAAGAGACCCAGTACTTC
TRBJ1-5	TRBV7-9	few	NA	CASSLARGAGGINNQPQHF	TGTGCCAGCAGCTTAGCGCGGGGTGCGGGGGGGATTAACAATCAGCCCCAGCATTTT